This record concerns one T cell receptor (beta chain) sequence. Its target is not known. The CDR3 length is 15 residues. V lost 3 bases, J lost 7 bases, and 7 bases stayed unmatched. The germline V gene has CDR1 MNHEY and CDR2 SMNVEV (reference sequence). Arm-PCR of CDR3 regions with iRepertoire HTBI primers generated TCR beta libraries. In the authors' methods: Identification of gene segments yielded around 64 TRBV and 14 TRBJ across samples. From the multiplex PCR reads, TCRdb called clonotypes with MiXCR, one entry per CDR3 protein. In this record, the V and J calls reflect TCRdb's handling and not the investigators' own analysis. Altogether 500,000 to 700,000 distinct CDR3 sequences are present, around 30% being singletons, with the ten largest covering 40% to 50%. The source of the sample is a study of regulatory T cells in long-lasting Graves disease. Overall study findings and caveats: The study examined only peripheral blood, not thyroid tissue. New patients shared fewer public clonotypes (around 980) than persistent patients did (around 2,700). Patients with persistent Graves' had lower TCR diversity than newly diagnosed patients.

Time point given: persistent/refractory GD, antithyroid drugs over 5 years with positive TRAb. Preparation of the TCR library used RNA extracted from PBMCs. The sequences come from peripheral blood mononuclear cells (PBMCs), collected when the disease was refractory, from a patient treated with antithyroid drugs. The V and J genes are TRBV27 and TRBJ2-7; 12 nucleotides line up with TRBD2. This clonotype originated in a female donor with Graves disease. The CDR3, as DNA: TGTGCCAGCAGTTTGAGACTAGCGGGAGAGGGGGAGCAGTACTTC. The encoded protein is CASSLRLAGEGEQYF.